A selection of T cell receptor beta chains follows, all from one sample in a study of siplizumab effects on memory and regulatory T cells. Using immunoSEQ multiplex PCR, the repertoire was profiled, and TCRdb retains in-frame clones only, with some absent. Among 100,000 or so clones listed, more than 85% were seen once. Source material: CD4+ T cells sorted from blood. Receptor source: a human donor in good health. Some clones in this sample may be carry-over from other donors' samples. Each CDR3 is given with its conserved first and last residue. The order of the fields is CDR3 DNA, CDR3 protein, clone size, V gene, J gene, D gene. A D gene is named only where the DNA matches it firmly. Clone size is shown for a subset of rows, as once, few, many or a class of expanded clone.

TGTGCCAGTAGTATAAACCAGGCCTTCTATGGCTACACCTTC	CASSINQAFYGYTF	-	TRBV19	TRBJ1-2	-
TGTGCCAGTAGTATCGGCCAGCTTTATAGCAATCAGCCCCAGCATTTT	CASSIGQLYSNQPQHF	-	TRBV19	TRBJ1-5	-
TGTGCCAGTAGTACCCCCGGCGTTGGTCTCAGCTCCTACGAGCAGTACTTC	CASSTPGVGLSSYEQYF	-	TRBV19	TRBJ2-7	-
TGTGCCACCAGCAGCCGGGACAAACTTTACAATGAGCAGTTCTTC	CATSSRDKLYNEQFF	-	TRBV15	TRBJ2-1	-
TGTGCCAGCAGCTTACCTCTGGACAGGCGGTTGAACACTGAAGCTTTCTTT	CASSLPLDRRLNTEAFF	-	TRBV11-2	TRBJ1-1	TRBD1
TGTGCCAGCAGCTTAGTAGTGACAGGGCTTGAAAAACTGTTTTTT	CASSLVVTGLEKLFF	-	TRBV7-9	TRBJ1-4	TRBD1
TGTGCCAGCAGGGAGCGGAGCTCCTACGAGCAGTACTTC	CASRERSSYEQYF	-	TRBV6-1	TRBJ2-7	-
TGTGCCAGCAGTTCAAGACGACAGGGGGATGAAGCTTTCTTT	CASSSRRQGDEAFF	-	TRBV28	TRBJ1-1	TRBD1
TGCGCCGGCAGCCAAGATCGAGCGGGAGGGCAAGAGACCCAGTACTTC	CAGSQDRAGGQETQYF	-	TRBV4-1	TRBJ2-5	TRBD2
TGTGCCAGCAGTGGGTCCGGGAGCAATCAGCCCCAGCATTTT	CASSGSGSNQPQHF	-	TRBV2	TRBJ1-5	-
TGTGCCAGCACACCTGGGGGGACAGGGTTACAGACCCAGTACTTC	CASTPGGTGLQTQYF	-	TRBV9	TRBJ2-5	TRBD1
TGTGCCAGCAGCTTAGAGCAGGGCACTGAAGCTTTCTTT	CASSLEQGTEAFF	few	TRBV11-2	TRBJ1-1	-
TGTGCCAGCAGCCCTCGAGGAGGGGCGTACTATGGCTACACCTTC	CASSPRGGAYYGYTF	-	TRBV7-9	TRBJ1-2	-
TGTGCCAGCAGCGTAGCGTCAGACAGTTACTCTGGAAACACCATATATTTT	CASSVASDSYSGNTIYF	once	TRBV9	TRBJ1-3	-
TGTGCCAGTAGTAGAACGACAGGGTCATCGGGAGAGCAGTACTTC	CASSRTTGSSGEQYF	once	TRBV19	TRBJ2-7	TRBD1
TGTGCCAGCAGCTCCAAACTGAGGGGACTAGCGGGGGAAGAGACCCAGTACTTC	CASSSKLRGLAGEETQYF	-	TRBV7-9	TRBJ2-5	TRBD2
TGTGCCAGCTCACCAGGGACTGGAAACACCGGGGAGCTGTTTTTT	CASSPGTGNTGELFF	-	TRBV18	TRBJ2-2	-
TGTGCCAGTAGTGGTTATGGCTACACCTTC	CASSGYGYTF	-	TRBV19	TRBJ1-2	-